The sequence of this T cell receptor beta chain was determined in a study of OX40 agonist ivuxolimab in advanced cancers. Study information: There were three patients with partial responses, one having hepatocellular carcinoma and two cutaneous melanoma. Notes on the study in general: CD4+ T cells averaged fewer expanded clones than CD8+ T cells. Normalized T-cell clonal expansion was also low in some nonresponders.

TCRdb's copy holds only in-frame clones and misses some; the assay was immunoSEQ multiplex PCR. The table lists more than 100,000 clones, approximately 90% of them singletons. Comments on this clone: What it binds is unknown.

Per germline, CDR1 SGHTA and CDR2 FQGTGA. V was pared by 5 bases and J by 0 bases, with 7 bases of the junction left unmatched. This CDR3 region has 15 residues. The V gene is TRBV7-3, the J gene TRBJ2-7, with 7 bases matching TRBD2. The TCR was taken from an adult with an advanced solid tumor such as melanoma, head and neck, liver or kidney cancer. The sample consisted of CD4+ or CD8+ T cells sorted from blood, taken in a trial of the OX40 agonist ivuxolimab. CDR3: CASSLLAGVSYEQYF. As DNA, the CDR3 is TGTGCCAGCAGCCTGTTAGCGGGCGTCTCCTACGAGCAGTACTTC.